These 24 T cell receptor beta chains were sequenced from one sample in a study of tumor-infiltrating lymphocytes in oesophageal squamous cell carcinoma. TCRdb re-analysed the PCR reads in MiXCR, keeping a single row per CDR3 protein. In the table there are tens of thousands of distinct CDR3 sequences, under 40% of which are singletons. The sequenced material came from esophageal tumor tissue. The receptor set was obtained from a male donor with esophageal squamous cell carcinoma.

The rearrangement uses TRBV29-1 and TRBJ2-3; no clear D. The DNA end is a closer match to TRBJ2-5, so the J assignment may be wrong. The CDR3 contains 13 residues. The germline V gene has CDR1 SQVTM and CDR2 ANQGSEA. This CDR3 reads CSVGARGQETQYF. The CDR3 nucleotides read TGCAGCGTTGGTGCGCGCGGCCAAGAGACCCAGTACTTC.

For this clonotype: A much larger clone lies one base from this, so it may be a read error. The chain links TRBV7-6 to TRBJ2-1; D perhaps matches TRBD1 (6 bases). The closer fit of TRBJ2-7 to the DNA end suggests the J call may be wrong. There are 16 residues in the CDR3. CDR1 is SGHVS, CDR2 FNYEAQ, per germline. The CDR3 nucleotides are TGTGCCAGCAGCTCCTGGACAGTGAGCTCCTACAATGAGCAGTACTTC. This gives the protein CASSSWTVSSYNEQYF.

This clonotype was counted between two and nine times. Relative to the germline gene, one junction end is altered; a read error may explain this. The chain has TRBV7-8 and TRBJ2-4, with 9 bases matching TRBD1. Germline-derived CDR1 and CDR2 are SGHVS and FQNEAQ. The CDR3 totals 12 residues. CDR3 region: CASSHTRDRDFF. The CDR3 coding sequence is TGTGCCAGCAGCCATACCCGGGACAGGGACTTCTTC.

Sample share makes this clonotype medium-sized. The rearrangement joins TRBV28 to TRBJ1-2; perhaps TRBD1 as D (6 bases). V lost 9 bases to trimming and J lost 2 bases, with 16 bases between them. Germline CDR1 is MDHEN and CDR2 is SYDVKM. The CDR3 is made up of 14 amino acids. CDR3: CASRQGGTNYGYTF. Here the CDR3 DNA reads TGTGCCAGTCGGCAAGGGGGAACGAACTATGGCTACACCTTC.

This clonotype was observed at least ten times. The J gene is TRBJ1-1, the V gene TRBV19; D might be TRBD1 (6 bases). The CDR3 runs 14 residues. Germline lookup yields CDR1 LNHDA and CDR2 SQIVND (reference sequence). V was clipped by 5 bases and J by 6 bases, with 16 bases between them. The CDR3 nucleotides are TGTGCCAGTAGTGGAGAGGACAGCATAGCTGAAGCTTTCTTT. Translation gives CASSGEDSIAEAFF.

There are many counts of this clonotype. This sequence joins TRBV2 and TRBJ2-5; D is tentatively TRBD1 or TRBD2 (5 bases each). V shed 7 bases and J shed 4 bases, with 10 bases lying between them. Germline CDR1 reads SNHLY; CDR2 reads FYNNEI. This CDR3 contains 12 residues. The CDR3: CASKDGAETQYF. CDR3 DNA sequence: TGTGCCAGCAAAGACGGGGCAGAGACCCAGTACTTC. Full variable domain (remainder filled in from reference TRBV2 and TRBJ2-5): EPEVTQTPSHQVTQMGQEVILRCVPISNHLYFYWYRQILGQKVEFLVSFYNNEISEKSEIFDDQFSVERPDGSNFTLKIRSTKLEDSAMYFCASKDGAETQYFGPGTRLLVL.

This clonotype came up many times. V gene TRBV6-1 combines with J gene TRBJ2-3; 11 bases align to TRBD1. The CDR3 is made up of 15 amino acids. The ends lost 8 bases at V and 6 bases at J; junction bases unmatched: 10. Germline-derived CDR1 and CDR2 are MNHNS and SASEGT. CDR3 sequence reads: CASEGRTGGADTQYF. CDR3 bases: TGTGCCAGCGAGGGACGGACAGGGGGCGCGGATACGCAGTATTTT.

Details on this clonotype: Its ends do not fully match the called genes, so a read error is possible. The rearrangement joins TRBV7-3 to TRBJ2-5, with D maybe TRBD2 (6 bases). The CDR3 covers 10 residues. Germline V gene data show CDR1 as SGHTA and CDR2 as FQGTGA. The chain's CDR3 is CASSTSGGTF. CDR3 nucleotide sequence: TGTGCCAGCAGCACCTCCGGCGGGACTTTC.

This clonotype was seen many times. The gene calls are TRBV10-3 and TRBJ1-1; 9 positions agree with TRBD1. CDR1 is ENHRY and CDR2 is SYGVKD in the germline V gene. This CDR3 contains 16 residues. V lost 3 bases to trimming and J lost 7 bases; unmatched junction nucleotides: 12. CDR3 region: CAISEPGTGISGEAFF. DNA for the CDR3: TGTGCCATCAGTGAACCCGGGACAGGGATTTCTGGTGAAGCTTTCTTT.

The V gene is TRBV11-3, the J gene TRBJ1-2; D gene uncertain. This CDR3 spans 15 amino acids. Germline CDR1 SGHNT, CDR2 YENEEA. The V and J ends lost 5 bases and 0 bases respectively, with 13 bases between them. CDR3 DNA sequence: TGTGCCAGCAGCCGTAACAGCCGAACTAACTATGGCTACACCTTC. This sequence encodes CASSRNSRTNYGYTF.

This clonotype was seen repeatedly, ten times or more. The chain links TRBV6-2 or TRBV6-3 to TRBJ2-5; 7 nucleotides align to TRBD1. In germline, CDR1 is MNHEY, CDR2 SVGEGT. This CDR3 is 13 amino acids long. V lost 5 bases to trimming and J lost 5 bases; unmatched junction nucleotides: 5. The CDR3 region has the DNA TGTGCCAGCAGTACAGGGGTTTCGGAGACCCAGTACTTC. It yields the protein CASSTGVSETQYF.

The DNA for the CDR3 is TGTGCCAGCAGCGCCTCCGGGACGCCGGCTCCGGGCTATGGCTACACCTTC. This gives the protein CASSASGTPAPGYGYTF. The V call is TRBV9, the J call TRBJ1-2; possibly TRBD1 for D (5 bases). Germline V gene lookup returns CDR1 SGDLS and CDR2 YYNGEE. Trimming removed 3 bases at V and 4 bases at J, with 22 bases between. This CDR3 is 17 amino acids long.

This clonotype was recorded at least ten times. The chain employs TRBV6-6 and TRBJ2-7; D is perhaps TRBD1 (6 bases). Germline V CDR1 and CDR2: MNHNY, SVGAGI (reference sequence). The CDR3 consists of 14 residues. V was pared by 2 bases and J by 3 bases, with 11 bases between. This CDR3 reads CASSYGKTGYEQYF. The CDR3 nucleotides are TGTGCCAGCAGTTACGGGAAGACAGGCTACGAGCAGTACTTC.

This clonotype was seen ten or more times. V and J are TRBV6-6 and TRBJ2-5, with 9 bases fitting TRBD1. Germline V lookup: CDR1 MNHNY, CDR2 SVGAGI (reference sequence). Germline trimming cut 2 bases from V and 4 bases from J; bases unmatched to any gene: 8. The CDR3 consists of 16 residues. The DNA for the CDR3 is TGTGCCAGCAGTTACCGGGGGACAGGGACGACAGAGACCCAGTACTTC. This encodes CASSYRGTGTTETQYF.

With regard to this clonotype: The DNA is omitted, as the CDR3 cannot be located on it reliably, and the CDR3 follows TCRdb's listing. V is TRBV7-1 and J is TRBJ1-5; the table's D call, TRBD1, was not checked against the DNA. TRBV7-1 is assigned to the ORF class and has an uncertain function. The CDR3 comprises 24 residues, both ends counted. The CDR3 loop reads CASSPQVDTQYFGPGTGGDQPQHF.

This clonotype was counted between two and nine times. This chain joins TRBV12-3 or TRBV12-4 and TRBJ1-1; D ambiguous. CDR3 length: 13 residues. Trimming pared 1 base from V and 2 bases from J, leaving 5 bases between. The CDR3, as DNA: TGTGCCAGCAGTTTAGGGGTTAACACTGAAGCTTTCTTT. Its protein is CASSLGVNTEAFF.

This clonotype was counted a few times. The chain joins TRBV20-1 to TRBJ2-7; tentative D call: TRBD2 (5 bases). Looked up from germline, CDR1 is DFQATT and CDR2 is SNEGSKA (reference sequence). V lost 5 bases to trimming and J lost 5 bases, with 25 bases between them. CDR3 length equals 16 residues. CDR3 sequence (DNA): TGCAGTGCTCCAAAGGGAGACGGTGGGTTAGTAAACGAGCAGTACTTC. It yields the protein CSAPKGDGGLVNEQYF.

The chain employs TRBV12-3 or TRBV12-4 and TRBJ2-3; the D call may be TRBD1 or TRBD2 (6 bases each). This CDR3 contains 20 residues. Trimming shortened V by 7 bases and J by 1 base, and 30 bases separated the two germline ends. Here the CDR3 reads CASIPGYGGGSSSGTDTQYF. For the CDR3, the DNA is TGTGCCAGCATTCCGGGTTACGGAGGGGGGTCGTCATCTGGCACAGATACGCAGTATTTT.

This clonotype was counted many times. This chain links TRBV19 with TRBJ1-5, with D unresolved. The CDR3 loop spans 14 amino acids. Trimming shortened V by 3 bases and J by 1 base, and 7 bases separated the two germline ends. Germline V gene lookup returns CDR1 LNHDA and CDR2 SQIVND (reference sequence). CDR3 sequence: CASSMSVSNQPQHF. The CDR3 bases are TGTGCCAGTAGTATGAGTGTAAGCAATCAGCCCCAGCATTTT.

This clonotype has ten or more counts. Given a much more abundant clone one base away, this may be a read error. The chain links TRBV5-6 to TRBJ2-1, with D possibly TRBD1 on 5 matching bases. The last part of the DNA fits TRBJ2-7 better; the J call may be wrong. CDR3 length: 15 residues. The germline CDR1 and CDR2 sequences are SGHDT and YYEEEE. The DNA for the CDR3 is TGTGCCAGCAGCTTGGGGGGCGCCTCCTACAATGAGCAGTACTTC. This sequence encodes CASSLGGASYNEQYF.

This clonotype was counted ten times or more. The chain uses TRBV7-2 and TRBJ2-3; 7 bases align to TRBD2. The CDR3 runs to 15 residues. Germline V gene data show CDR1 as SGHTA and CDR2 as FQGNSA. The trim removed 4 bases at V and 0 bases at J, leaving 4 bases unmatched. CDR3 coding DNA: TGTGCCAGCAGCTCGAAGCGGGGCAGCACAGATACGCAGTATTTT. It translates to CASSSKRGSTDTQYF.

The chain joins TRBV7-9 to TRBJ2-4; 9 positions agree with TRBD2. The CDR3 contains 16 residues. Germline values: CDR1 SEHNR, CDR2 FQNEAQ (reference sequence). Losses at the gene ends were 5 bases for V and 8 bases for J; bases not matched to a gene: 13. CDR3 sequence: CASSLQGGRAADIQYF. The CDR3 nucleotides read TGTGCCAGCAGCCTCCAGGGCGGGAGGGCGGCGGACATTCAGTACTTC. The entire variable domain, with the rest obtained from reference TRBV7-9 and TRBJ2-4, is as follows: DTGVSQNPRHKITKRGQNVTFRCDPISEHNRLYWYRQTLGQGPEFLTYFQNEAQLEKSRLLSDRFSAERPKGSFSTLEIQRTEQGDSAMYLCASSLQGGRAADIQYFGAGTRLSVL.

The V call is TRBV4-2, the J call TRBJ2-7, with 11 bases matching TRBD1. V trimming: 1 base; J trimming: 7 bases; junction bases outside the gene matches: 12. This CDR3 spans 17 amino acids. Germline V lookup: CDR1 LGHNA, CDR2 YNFKEQ. CDR3 nucleotides: TGTGCCAGCAGCCAAGTTCAAGTAGGACAGGGGGCGAGTGAGCAGTACTTC. This sequence encodes CASSQVQVGQGASEQYF.

The chain combines TRBV7-3 with TRBJ2-7; 7 bases fit TRBD2. The length of the CDR3 is 15 residues. CDR1 and CDR2 (germline): SGHTA, FQGTGA. The ends lost 0 bases at V and 0 bases at J; junction bases unmatched: 2. CDR3 sequence (DNA): TGTGCCAGCAGCTTAACGGGAGGGAACTCCTACGAGCAGTACTTC. Translated: CASSLTGGNSYEQYF.